Listed below are T cell receptor beta chains from one sample, sequenced in a study of high-grade serous ovarian cancer treatment subgroups. Clones were read by immunoSEQ multiplex PCR, and TCRdb kept only the in-frame ones, dropping some. Of 850 or so clones in the sample, around 74% were seen once. The sequenced sample was tumor tissue. These receptors all stem from a human donor with high-grade serous ovarian cancer. The conserved cysteine and the conserved F or W are not part of the CDR3 here.

v_gene	j_gene	CDR3aa
TRBV7-3	TRBJ2-5	ASSLGQGLQETQY
TRBV2	TRBJ2-6	ASSVLPGANVLT
TRBV14	TRBJ1-1	ASSQAGQGSNTEAF
TRBV4-2	TRBJ1-6	ASSQANRGSYNSPLH
TRBV28	TRBJ1-6	ASVSQGALSSPLH
TRBV6-1	TRBJ1-2	ASSVDRGDYGYT
TRBV20-1	TRBJ2-7	SASSGYEQY
TRBV6-1	TRBJ2-7	ASSERGTPDYEQY
TRBV9	TRBJ2-3	ASSVAFPGQGLGTDTQY
TRBV7-9	TRBJ2-2	ASSLGTAGELF
TRBV19	TRBJ2-5	ASSTGLAGNEETQY
TRBV28	TRBJ2-6	ASTPAGVAGFGANVLT
TRBV5-1	TRBJ2-2	ASSLDGTRAGELF
TRBV2	TRBJ1-1	ASSAFMNTEAF
TRBV29-1	TRBJ1-1	SVKGGDTEAF
TRBV18	TRBJ2-2	ASSRTSVPDGELF
TRBV13	TRBJ2-4	ASSLSSGRGSVIQY
TRBV30	TRBJ2-2	AWSVRGTFNTGELF
TRBV30	-	AWSDESGTGGYEQY
TRBV6-5	TRBJ1-2	ASGKGSYGYT
TRBV28	TRBJ1-4	ASSSYKTGRGEKLF
TRBV11-2	TRBJ2-7	ASSFLTSGPFYEQY
TRBV10-1	TRBJ1-1	ASSRDSNTEAF
TRBV30	TRBJ2-7	AWSDESGTGGYEQY
TRBV11-2	TRBJ1-1	ASSPNYGRWNTEAF
TRBV5-8	TRBJ1-5	ASRPTGGSNQPQH
TRBV27	TRBJ2-1	ASSLLGVGEQF
TRBV7-3	TRBJ1-1	ASSPQFVTENTEAF
TRBV6-7	TRBJ2-6	ASSHSRYLQSRANVLT
TRBV5-1	TRBJ2-7	ASSYKAGAVIYEQY
TRBV27	TRBJ2-7	ASSLRENYEQY
TRBV29-1	TRBJ2-3	SVEGQGYTDTQY
TRBV11-2	TRBJ1-2	ASSLRGTGTNYGYT